The clone carrying this TCR beta chain was recorded a few times. Antigen: not known. This sample was included in a study of T-cell memory formation after mild COVID-19. Study-wide findings and caveats: Clones shrinking from day 15 to 85 showed even CD4/CD8 mixes; later expanders tilted CD4+. The second-wave clones peaking on day 37 were not confirmed as SARS-CoV-2-specific.

V dropped 5 bases and J dropped 3 bases, with 11 bases sitting between them. The CDR3 has 14 residues. Germline-derived CDR1 and CDR2 are SGHVS and FQNEAQ. Each CDR3 protein is one row after TCRdb ran MiXCR on the 5' RACE reads. The sample lists 540,000 or so distinct CDR3 sequences, about a fifth occurring once. The sequencing sample was made of PBMCs or a T cell subset sorted from them (not recorded which). This sequence was found in an adult woman who had mild COVID-19 (a few samples of this study predate the infection). Cell type and time point are not known. The chain uses TRBV7-8 and TRBJ2-1; no clear D gene. The CDR3 DNA is TGTGCCAGCAGCCCTCTGACGTTCTACAATGAGCAGTTCTTC. Translated: CASSPLTFYNEQFF.